The 24 T cell receptor beta chains below were found in one sample sequenced in a study of early T cells in non-severe SARS-CoV-2 infection. TCRdb reprocessed the 5' RACE reads via MiXCR and lists one record per CDR3 protein. The data hold over 60,000 distinct CDR3 sequences, with under 15% observed a single time. The sequenced sample was whole blood. The receptors derive from an adult who was a healthcare worker with PCR-confirmed SARS-CoV-2 infection or an uninfected control (not recorded which).

The rearrangement joins TRBV4-1 to TRBJ2-4; D is uncertain. With 0 bases removed from V and 13 bases from J, the gap between germline ends came to 10 bases. Germline-derived CDR1 and CDR2 are MGHRA and YSYEKL. This CDR3 spans 12 amino acids. In DNA, the CDR3 is TGCGCCAGCAGCCAAGATGAAGTTCTGCAGTACTTC. Translated: CASSQDEVLQYF.

Only a few counts were recorded for this clonotype. V gene TRBV20-1 combines with J gene TRBJ1-2, with TRBD1 matching over 9 bases. CDR1 DFQATT and CDR2 SNEGSKA come from the germline V gene (reference sequence). V dropped 3 bases and J dropped 5; count of bases not matched to a gene: 7. CDR3 length: 14 residues. The CDR3 bases are TGCAGTGCTAGGGGGGACAGGGCCCGATATGGCTACACCTTC. Translated, it gives CSARGDRARYGYTF.

The genes are TRBV12-3 or TRBV12-4 and TRBJ1-5; D is ambiguous. The CDR3 covers 13 residues. Trimming pared 3 bases from V and 4 bases from J, leaving 7 bases between. The CDR3 coding sequence is TGTGCCAGCAGTTTTGCACAGAATCAGCCCCAGCATTTT. Translation: CASSFAQNQPQHF.

The chain carries TRBV5-1 and TRBJ2-7; D perhaps matches TRBD2 (6 bases). Trimming shortened V by 4 bases and J by 4 bases, and 18 bases separated the two germline ends. This CDR3 is built from 15 residues. Germline V gene sequence: CDR1 SGHRS, CDR2 YFSETQ. The CDR3 nucleotides read TGCGCCAGCAGCCCCGCCGGAGGGGCACTATACGAGCAGTACTTC. Protein: CASSPAGGALYEQYF.

V gene TRBV30 combines with J gene TRBJ2-7, with 7 bases matching TRBD1. Trimming took 1 base from V and 2 from J; bases not matched to a gene: 8. The CDR3 covers 15 residues. The germline CDR1 and CDR2 sequences are GTSNPN and SVGIG (reference sequence). The CDR3 reads CAWSAPRTGTYEQYF. The CDR3 DNA sequence: TGTGCCTGGAGTGCACCCCGGACAGGAACCTACGAGCAGTACTTC.

This chain links TRBV2 with TRBJ2-3, with D perhaps matching TRBD2 (6 bases). The CDR3 extends over 12 amino acids. Between the trimmed V and J ends, which lost 9 bases and 6 bases, there was a span of 13 bases. Germline-derived CDR1 and CDR2 are SNHLY and FYNNEI. CDR3 protein: CASRGGGDTQYF. CDR3 DNA: TGTGCCAGTCGGGGAGGCGGGGATACGCAGTATTTT.

This clonotype was seen only a few times. Here the CDR3 DNA reads TGCGCCAGCAGCCCGGGACAGCCAGAGACCCAGTACTTC. Translation: CASSPGQPETQYF. The chain carries TRBV5-1 and TRBJ2-5; TRBD1 aligns across 7 bases. The CDR3 has 13 residues. Germline-derived CDR1 and CDR2 are SGHRS and YFSETQ. The V gene end was trimmed by 4 bases and the J gene end by 4 bases; junction bases not matched to a gene: 4.

The chain is built from TRBV2 and TRBJ1-1, with unresolved D. This CDR3 comprises 13 residues. V was pared by 2 bases and J by 7 bases, with 11 bases between. The V gene's germline CDR1 is SNHLY and CDR2 FYNNEI. CDR3 loop: CASSEIRVSEAFF. The CDR3 coding sequence is TGTGCCAGCAGTGAAATAAGGGTTAGTGAAGCTTTCTTT. The full variable domain, completed using reference TRBV2 and TRBJ1-1, is EPEVTQTPSHQVTQMGQEVILRCVPISNHLYFYWYRQILGQKVEFLVSFYNNEISEKSEIFDDQFSVERPDGSNFTLKIRSTKLEDSAMYFCASSEIRVSEAFFGQGTRLTVV.

In the case of this clonotype: The CDR3 does not end in the conserved phenylalanine or tryptophan, so this is likely a read error. The DNA of the CDR3 is TGCGCCAGCAGCCGGCTCGGGGTAACAGATACGCAGTATTCT. Protein product: CASSRLGVTDTQYS. This rearrangement joins TRBV5-1 to TRBJ2-3, with a tentative D call TRBD2 (5 bases). The germline V gene encodes CDR1 SGHRS and CDR2 YFSETQ. The CDR3 is 14 amino acids. Trimming cost V 4 bases and J 3 bases, with 12 bases left between them.

The chain recombines TRBV7-9 with TRBJ1-5; the D is unclear. The CDR3 spans 15 residues. Germline lookup yields CDR1 SEHNR and CDR2 FQNEAQ (reference sequence). Trimming shortened V by 5 bases and J by 5 bases, and 16 bases separated the two germline ends. The CDR3 region has the DNA TGTGCCAGCAGCCCTCAGGCGGGAAGCGATCAGCCCCAGCATTTT. Its translation is CASSPQAGSDQPQHF. Variable domain in full (rest from reference TRBV7-9 and TRBJ1-5): DTGVSQNPRHKITKRGQNVTFRCDPISEHNRLYWYRQTLGQGPEFLTYFQNEAQLEKSRLLSDRFSAERPKGSFSTLEIQRTEQGDSAMYLCASSPQAGSDQPQHFGDGTRLSIL.

There are a few counts of this clonotype. J is TRBJ2-7 and V is TRBV7-2; D is perhaps TRBD1 or TRBD2 (5 bases each). Germline CDR1 reads SGHTA; CDR2 reads FQGNSA. The CDR3 loop spans 14 amino acids. V gave up 3 bases and J gave up 1 base, with 10 bases separating them. In DNA form, the CDR3 reads TGTGCCAGCAGCTTCCAGGGAGCTTCCTACGAGCAGTACTTC. Translating gives CASSFQGASYEQYF.

This rearrangement joins TRBV7-2 to TRBJ2-7; possible D gene TRBD1, 6 bases. V shed 3 bases and J shed 4 bases, with 19 bases lying between them. The germline gives CDR1 SGHTA, CDR2 FQGNSA. This CDR3 has 16 amino acids. CDR3 nucleotides: TGTGCCAGCAGCTTGGCACAGGGCGTAGTAAATTACGAGCAGTACTTC. Encoded protein: CASSLAQGVVNYEQYF.

This clonotype was seen only a few times. J is TRBJ2-5 and V is TRBV12-3 or TRBV12-4, with 9 positions matching TRBD1. V was pared by 5 bases and J by 3 bases, with 4 bases of the junction left unmatched. The CDR3 extends over 14 amino acids. Written as DNA, the CDR3 is TGTGCCAGCAGTCCCAGGACAGGGGAAGAGACCCAGTACTTC. It yields the protein CASSPRTGEETQYF.

V usage is TRBV7-8 and J usage is TRBJ2-7; 7 nucleotides agree with TRBD1. J lost 5 bases, V lost 1 base, and 8 bases had no gene match. Germline V gene sequence: CDR1 SGHVS, CDR2 FQNEAQ. This CDR3 spans 15 amino acids. CDR3 sequence: CASSLGTGPTHEQYF. For the CDR3, the DNA is TGTGCCAGCAGCTTAGGGACAGGTCCGACGCACGAGCAGTACTTC.

In its sample, this clonotype was seen a few times. The gene calls are TRBV7-9 and TRBJ2-1; D not resolved. CDR3 size: 11 residues. V was pared by 8 bases and J by 3 bases, with 5 bases between. Looked up from germline, CDR1 is SEHNR and CDR2 is FQNEAQ (reference sequence). The CDR3 is CASPSYNEQFF. The CDR3, as DNA: TGTGCCAGCCCTAGCTACAATGAGCAGTTCTTC.

J is TRBJ2-7 and V is TRBV6-5, with 7 bases lining up with TRBD1. The CDR3 covers 12 residues. CDR1 and CDR2 from the germline V gene are MNHEY and SVGAGI. After removal of 8 bases from V and 5 bases from J, the junction contained 6 bases not matched to a gene. For the CDR3, the DNA is TGTGCCAGCGGGATAGACAGGGACGAGCAGTACTTC. This sequence encodes CASGIDRDEQYF.

There are many counts of this clonotype. The rearrangement links TRBV20-1 to TRBJ2-7; 8 bases map to TRBD1. Per germline, CDR1 DFQATT and CDR2 SNEGSKA (reference sequence). CDR3 length: 14 amino acids. The ends lost 6 bases at V and 3 bases at J; junction bases unmatched: 10. CDR3 residues: CSAKSGTGNYEQYF. The CDR3 nucleotides are TGCAGTGCGAAGTCCGGGACAGGCAACTACGAGCAGTACTTC.

This clonotype was recorded many times. The chain links TRBV7-2 to TRBJ1-2; maybe TRBD1 (5 bases). Germline V gene sequence: CDR1 SGHTA, CDR2 FQGNSA. Between the trimmed V and J ends, which lost 4 bases and 5 bases, there was a span of 17 bases. This CDR3 has 15 amino acids. CDR3 DNA: TGTGCCAGCAGCTCCCCTGGGGCAAGGGGTTATGGCTACACCTTC. This encodes CASSSPGARGYGYTF.

J is TRBJ2-2 and V is TRBV7-9; 11 nucleotides agree with TRBD2. Germline V gene lookup returns CDR1 SEHNR and CDR2 FQNEAQ (reference sequence). Trimming at V came to 5 bases and at J to 5 bases, leaving 10 bases not matched to a gene. This CDR3 comprises 17 residues. CDR3 residues: CASSPRLAGPRTGELFF. CDR3 DNA: TGTGCCAGCAGCCCACGACTAGCGGGGCCGCGGACCGGGGAGCTGTTTTTT.

The J gene is TRBJ2-2, the V gene TRBV4-1; 7 bases are a match to TRBD1. From germline, CDR1 is MGHRA and CDR2 YSYEKL. J gave up 7 bases and V 4 bases, and 12 bases lay outside the gene matches. The CDR3 runs 16 residues. DNA of the CDR3: TGCGCCAGCAGCCTCTATGCAGGGGGAACAGGCGGGGAGCTGTTTTTT. Translation gives CASSLYAGGTGGELFF.

Concerning this clonotype itself: A much larger clone is a single base away; this may be a read error. The chain couples TRBV6-1 to TRBJ2-7; D may be TRBD2 (6 bases). Per the germline V gene, CDR1 is MNHNS and CDR2 is SASEGT. V shed 2 bases and J shed 6 bases, with 14 bases lying between them. The CDR3 covers 14 residues. The CDR3 coding sequence is TGTGCCAGCAGTGAAACCTGGACTACTCGCGAGCAGTACTTC. It codes for CASSETWTTREQYF.

This clonotype occurred many times. The rearrangement joins TRBV10-3 to TRBJ1-1; no definite D call. V lost 3 bases and J lost 4, with 15 bases in between. Germline V lookup: CDR1 ENHRY, CDR2 SYGVKD. The CDR3 has 15 residues. For the CDR3, the DNA is TGTGCCATCAGTGACCTTGGGTTTGCTGGCACTGAAGCTTTCTTT. This codes for CAISDLGFAGTEAFF.

This chain connects TRBV7-2 to TRBJ1-1; D perhaps matches TRBD1 (5 bases). The CDR3 sequence is 11 residues long. Trimming pared 5 bases from V and 11 bases from J, leaving 12 bases between. Germline-derived CDR1 and CDR2 are SGHTA and FQGNSA. DNA for the CDR3: TGTGCCAGCAGCCGGGACTCTTCCGCTTTCTTT. This codes for CASSRDSSAFF.

V gene TRBV7-9 combines with J gene TRBJ2-6; 10 bases are a match to TRBD1. This CDR3 has 17 residues. Germline V lookup: CDR1 SEHNR, CDR2 FQNEAQ (reference sequence). J gave up 0 bases and V 5 bases, and 4 bases lay outside the gene matches. The CDR3 here is CASSPRTGGSGANVLTF. The CDR3 region has the DNA TGTGCCAGCAGCCCTCGGACAGGGGGCTCTGGGGCCAACGTCCTGACTTTC.